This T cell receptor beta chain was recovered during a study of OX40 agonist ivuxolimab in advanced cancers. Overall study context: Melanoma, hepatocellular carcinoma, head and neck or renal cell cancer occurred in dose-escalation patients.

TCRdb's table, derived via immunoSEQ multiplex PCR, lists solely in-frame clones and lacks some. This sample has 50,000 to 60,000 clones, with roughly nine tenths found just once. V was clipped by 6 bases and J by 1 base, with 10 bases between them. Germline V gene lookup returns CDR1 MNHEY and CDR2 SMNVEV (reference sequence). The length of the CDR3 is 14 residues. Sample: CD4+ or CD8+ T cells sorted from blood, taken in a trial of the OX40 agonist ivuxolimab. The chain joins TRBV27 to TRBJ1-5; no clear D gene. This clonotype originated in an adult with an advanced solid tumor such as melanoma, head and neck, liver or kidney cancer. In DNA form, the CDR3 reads TGTGCCAGCAGCTCTGACGGCAGCAATCAGCCCCAGCATTTT. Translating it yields CASSSDGSNQPQHF.